This T cell receptor (beta chain) was profiled in a study of T cell clonality in common variable immunodeficiency. Details on this clone: The CDR3 end lies 3 residues beyond the end of the read and is filled in from the germline J gene.

Measured with immunoSEQ multiplex PCR; TCRdb has only the in-frame clones, and not every one. The sample includes some 33,000 clones, none of them occurring once. Looked up from germline, CDR1 is MNHEY and CDR2 is SVGEGT. The length of the CDR3 is 14 residues. Sample: peripheral blood mononuclear cells. This chain joins TRBV6-2 or TRBV6-3 and TRBJ1-2; tentative D call: TRBD1 (5 bases). The sequence derives from a person between 18 and 75 years old in good health. The CDR3 sequence: CASSISGLPPRYTF. The CDR3 bases that were read are TGTGCCAGCAGCATCTCGGGACTCCCGCCCCGC.